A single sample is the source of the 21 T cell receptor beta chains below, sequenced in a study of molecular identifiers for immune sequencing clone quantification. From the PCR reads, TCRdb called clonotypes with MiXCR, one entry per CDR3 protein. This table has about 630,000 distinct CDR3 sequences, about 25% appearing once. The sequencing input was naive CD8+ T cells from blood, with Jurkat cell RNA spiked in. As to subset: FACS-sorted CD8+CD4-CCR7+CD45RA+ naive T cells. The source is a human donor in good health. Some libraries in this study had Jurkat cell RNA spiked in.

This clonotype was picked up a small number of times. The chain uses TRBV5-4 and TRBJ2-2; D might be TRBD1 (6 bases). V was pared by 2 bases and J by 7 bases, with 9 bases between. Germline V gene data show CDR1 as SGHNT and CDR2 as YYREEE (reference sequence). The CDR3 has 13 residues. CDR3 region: CASSLPTGGELFF. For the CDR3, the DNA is TGTGCCAGCAGCTTACCGACAGGCGGGGAGCTGTTTTTT.

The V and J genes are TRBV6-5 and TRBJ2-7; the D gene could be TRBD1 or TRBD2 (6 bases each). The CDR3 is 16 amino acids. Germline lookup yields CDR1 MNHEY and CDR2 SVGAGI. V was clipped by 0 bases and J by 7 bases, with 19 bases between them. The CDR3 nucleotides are TGTGCCAGCAGTTACTCAGACGGGTTTAGGAGGGGGGAGCAGTACTTC. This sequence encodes CASSYSDGFRRGEQYF.

The CDR3 is CASSLRGTKNIQYF. CDR3 DNA sequence: TGTGCCAGCAGTTTAAGGGGGACCAAAAACATTCAGTACTTC. This chain uses TRBV27 with TRBJ2-4, with a possible D match to TRBD1 (6 bases). V was pared by 2 bases and J by 2 bases, with 7 bases between. The CDR3 is 14 amino acids. In germline, CDR1 is MNHEY, CDR2 SMNVEV (reference sequence).

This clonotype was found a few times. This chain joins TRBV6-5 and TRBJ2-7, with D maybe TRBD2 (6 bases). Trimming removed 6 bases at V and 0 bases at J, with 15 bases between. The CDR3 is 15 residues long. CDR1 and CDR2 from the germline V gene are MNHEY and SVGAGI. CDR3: CASSLTWDFSYEQYF. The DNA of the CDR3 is TGTGCCAGCAGCCTTACCTGGGACTTCTCCTACGAGCAGTACTTC.

CDR3 amino acids: CASGDLRRDYEQYF. As DNA, the CDR3 is TGTGCCAGCGGGGATTTAAGGAGGGACTACGAGCAGTACTTC. V is TRBV7-8 and J is TRBJ2-7; TRBD2 is a possible D gene (6 bases). The CDR3 extends over 14 amino acids. The germline V gene has CDR1 SGHVS and CDR2 FQNEAQ. Trimming removed 8 bases from V and 3 bases from J, with 17 bases in between.

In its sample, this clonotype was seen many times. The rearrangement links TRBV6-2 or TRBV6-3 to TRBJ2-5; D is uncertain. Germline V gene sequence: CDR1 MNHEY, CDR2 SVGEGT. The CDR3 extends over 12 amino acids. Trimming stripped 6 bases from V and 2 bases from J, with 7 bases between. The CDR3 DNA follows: TGTGCCAGCAGCGACGATCAAGAGACCCAGTACTTC. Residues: CASSDDQETQYF.

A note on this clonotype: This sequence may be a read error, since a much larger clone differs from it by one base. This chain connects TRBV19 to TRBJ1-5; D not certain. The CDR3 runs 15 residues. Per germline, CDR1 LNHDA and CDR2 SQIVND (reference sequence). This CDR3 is CAGSIGGWGNQPQHF. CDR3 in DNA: TGTGCCGGTAGTATAGGAGGGTGGGGCAATCAGCCCCAGCATTTT. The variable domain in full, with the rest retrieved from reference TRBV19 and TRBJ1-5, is DGGITQSPKYLFRKEGQNVTLSCEQNLNHDAMYWYRQDPGQGLRLIYYSQIVNDFQKGDIAEGYSVSREKKESFPLTVTSAQKNPTAFYLCAGSIGGWGNQPQHFGDGTRLSIL.

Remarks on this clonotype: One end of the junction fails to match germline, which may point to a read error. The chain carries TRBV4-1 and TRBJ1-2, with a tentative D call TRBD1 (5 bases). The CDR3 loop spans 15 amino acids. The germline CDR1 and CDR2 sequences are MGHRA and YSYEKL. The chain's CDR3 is CASSPFMTDAYGYPF. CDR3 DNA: TGCGCCAGCAGCCCTTTTATGACAGATGCCTATGGCTACCCCTTC.

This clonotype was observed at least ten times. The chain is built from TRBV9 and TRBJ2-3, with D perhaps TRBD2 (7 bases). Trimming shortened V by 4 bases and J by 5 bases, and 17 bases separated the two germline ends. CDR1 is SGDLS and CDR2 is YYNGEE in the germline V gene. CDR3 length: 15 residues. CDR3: CASSPDGGREDTQYF. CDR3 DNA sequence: TGTGCCAGCAGCCCCGACGGGGGGCGGGAAGATACGCAGTATTTT. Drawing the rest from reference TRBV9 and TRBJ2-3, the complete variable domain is DSGVTQTPKHLITATGQRVTLRCSPRSGDLSVYWYQQSLDQGLQFLIQYYNGEERAKGNILERFSAQQFPDLHSELNLSSLELGDSALYFCASSPDGGREDTQYFGPGTRLTVL.

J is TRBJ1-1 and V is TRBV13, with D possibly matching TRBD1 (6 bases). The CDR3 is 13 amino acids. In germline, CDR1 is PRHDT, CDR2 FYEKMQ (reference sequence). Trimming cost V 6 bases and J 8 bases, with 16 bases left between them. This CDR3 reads CASRPEQGSEAFF. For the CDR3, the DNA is TGTGCCAGCAGACCGGAACAGGGTTCAGAAGCTTTCTTT.

The CDR3 coding sequence is TGCAGTGCCGAACTCATTACCGGGACAGGCAGAGAGACCCAGTACTTC. Its translation is CSAELITGTGRETQYF. The chain carries TRBV20-1 and TRBJ2-5; the match to TRBD1 covers 8 bases. CDR1 is DFQATT and CDR2 is SNEGSKA in the germline V gene (reference sequence). The CDR3 totals 16 residues. The junction had 16 bases not matched to a gene; V was cut back by 6 bases and J by 4 bases.

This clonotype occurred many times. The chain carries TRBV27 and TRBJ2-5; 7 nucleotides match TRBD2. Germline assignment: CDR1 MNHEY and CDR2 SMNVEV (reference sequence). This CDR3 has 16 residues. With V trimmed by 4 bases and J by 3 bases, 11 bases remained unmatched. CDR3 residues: CASSSITGGLKETQYF. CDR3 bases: TGTGCCAGCAGTTCCATTACGGGAGGCCTAAAAGAGACCCAGTACTTC.

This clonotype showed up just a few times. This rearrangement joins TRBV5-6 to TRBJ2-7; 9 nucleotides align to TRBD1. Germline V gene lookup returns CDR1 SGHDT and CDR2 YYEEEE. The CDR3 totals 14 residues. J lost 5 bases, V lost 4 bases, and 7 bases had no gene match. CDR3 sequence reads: CASSPWDRVHEQYF. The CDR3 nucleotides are TGTGCCAGCAGCCCATGGGACAGGGTCCACGAGCAGTACTTC.

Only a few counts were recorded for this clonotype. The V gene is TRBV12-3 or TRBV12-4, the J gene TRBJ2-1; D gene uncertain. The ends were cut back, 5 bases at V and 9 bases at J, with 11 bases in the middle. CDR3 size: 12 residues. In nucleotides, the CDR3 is TGTGCCAGCAGTCTAACTCCGAGTGAGCAGTTCTTC. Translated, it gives CASSLTPSEQFF.

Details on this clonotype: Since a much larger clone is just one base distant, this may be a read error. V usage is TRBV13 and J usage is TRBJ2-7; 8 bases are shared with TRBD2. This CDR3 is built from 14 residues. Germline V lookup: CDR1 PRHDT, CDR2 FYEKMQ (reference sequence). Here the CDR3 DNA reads TGTGCCAGCAGCTTGCGGGGGGCCGGCCACGAGCAGCACTTC. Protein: CASSLRGAGHEQHF.

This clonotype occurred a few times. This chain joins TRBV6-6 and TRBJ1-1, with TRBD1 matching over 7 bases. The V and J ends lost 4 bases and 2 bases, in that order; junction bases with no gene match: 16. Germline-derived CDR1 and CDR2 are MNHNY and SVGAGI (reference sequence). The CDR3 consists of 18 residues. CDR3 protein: CASSSGQVGKNINTEAFF. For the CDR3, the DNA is TGTGCCAGCAGTTCAGGACAGGTGGGGAAGAACATTAACACTGAAGCTTTCTTT.

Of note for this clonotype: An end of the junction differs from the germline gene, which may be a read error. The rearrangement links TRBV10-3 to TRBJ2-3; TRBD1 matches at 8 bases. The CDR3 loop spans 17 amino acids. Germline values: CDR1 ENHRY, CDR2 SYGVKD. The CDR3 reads CAISEKTGDDSTDKQYF. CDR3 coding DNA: TGTGCCATCAGTGAGAAGACAGGGGATGATAGCACAGATAAGCAGTATTTT.

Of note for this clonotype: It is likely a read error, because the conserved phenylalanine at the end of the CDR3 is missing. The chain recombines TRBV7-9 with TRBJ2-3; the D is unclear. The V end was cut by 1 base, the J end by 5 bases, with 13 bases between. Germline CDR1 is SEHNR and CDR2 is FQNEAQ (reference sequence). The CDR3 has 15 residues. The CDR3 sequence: CASSLVWGTKDTQYL. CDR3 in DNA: TGTGCCAGCAGCTTAGTGTGGGGAACTAAAGATACGCAGTATCTT.

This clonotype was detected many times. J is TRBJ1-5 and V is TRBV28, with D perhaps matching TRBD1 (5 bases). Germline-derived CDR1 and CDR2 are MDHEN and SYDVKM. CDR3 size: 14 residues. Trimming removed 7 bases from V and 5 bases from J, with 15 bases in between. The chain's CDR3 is CASTPTGRYQPQHF. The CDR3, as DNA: TGTGCCAGCACCCCAACAGGAAGATATCAGCCCCAGCATTTT.

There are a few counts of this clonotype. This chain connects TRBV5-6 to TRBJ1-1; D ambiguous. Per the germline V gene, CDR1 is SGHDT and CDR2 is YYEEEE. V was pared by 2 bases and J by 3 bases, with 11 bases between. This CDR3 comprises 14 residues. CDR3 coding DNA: TGTGCCAGCAGCTTTTACGGGGTCGACACTGAAGCTTTCTTT. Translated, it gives CASSFYGVDTEAFF.

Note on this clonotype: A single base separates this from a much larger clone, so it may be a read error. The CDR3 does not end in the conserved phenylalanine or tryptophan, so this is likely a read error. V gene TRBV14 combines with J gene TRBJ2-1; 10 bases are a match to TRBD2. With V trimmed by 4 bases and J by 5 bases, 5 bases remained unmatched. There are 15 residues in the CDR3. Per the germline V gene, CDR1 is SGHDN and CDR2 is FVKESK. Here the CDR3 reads CASSPGLAENNEQFS. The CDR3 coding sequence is TGTGCCAGCAGCCCTGGACTAGCGGAAAACAATGAGCAGTTCTCC.